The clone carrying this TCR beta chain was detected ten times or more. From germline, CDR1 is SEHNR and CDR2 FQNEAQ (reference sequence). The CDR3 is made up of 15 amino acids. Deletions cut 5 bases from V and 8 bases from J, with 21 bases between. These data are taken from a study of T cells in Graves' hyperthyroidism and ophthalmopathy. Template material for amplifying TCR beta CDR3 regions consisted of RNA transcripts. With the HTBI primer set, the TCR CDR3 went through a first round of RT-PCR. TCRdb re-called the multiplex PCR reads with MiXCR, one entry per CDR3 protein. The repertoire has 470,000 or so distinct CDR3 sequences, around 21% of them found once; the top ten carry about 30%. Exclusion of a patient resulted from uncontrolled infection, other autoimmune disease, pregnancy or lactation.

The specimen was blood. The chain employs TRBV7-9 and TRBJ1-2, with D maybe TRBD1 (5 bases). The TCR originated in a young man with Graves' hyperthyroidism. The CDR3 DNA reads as TGTGCCAGCAGCGCCTCGGGCGGGGCCCCCAGGGGCTACACCTTC. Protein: CASSASGGAPRGYTF.